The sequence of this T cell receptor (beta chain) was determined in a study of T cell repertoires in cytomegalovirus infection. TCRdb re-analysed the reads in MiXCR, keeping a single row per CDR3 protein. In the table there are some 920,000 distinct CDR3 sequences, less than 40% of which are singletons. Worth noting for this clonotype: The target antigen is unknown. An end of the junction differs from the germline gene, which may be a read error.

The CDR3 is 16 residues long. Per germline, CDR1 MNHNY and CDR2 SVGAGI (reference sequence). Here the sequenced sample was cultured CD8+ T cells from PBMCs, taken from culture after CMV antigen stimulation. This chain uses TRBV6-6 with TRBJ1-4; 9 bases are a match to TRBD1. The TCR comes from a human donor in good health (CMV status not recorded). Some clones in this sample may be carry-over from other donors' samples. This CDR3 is CASGYSPDRGNEKLFF. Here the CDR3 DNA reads TGTGCCAGCGGTTACTCCCCGGACAGGGGAAATGAAAAACTGTTTTTT.